Shown below are 17 T cell receptor beta chains from a single sample sequenced in a study of T cells expressing NK-cell markers. TCRdb re-analyzed the 5' RACE reads; it lists each CDR3 protein once, without DNA. This table holds 150,000 to 180,000 distinct CDR3 sequences. The sample comprised blood T cells: a sorted CD56 or NKG2C T cell subset, CD4+ or CD8+ T cells, or bulk PBMC T cells (not recorded which). These receptors came from a woman aged 45-65 years in good health.

This chain links TRBV9 with TRBJ1-2; there is no DNA to check the TCRdb D call of TRBD1. This CDR3 spans 11 amino acids. The V gene's germline CDR1 is SGDLS and CDR2 YYNGEE. The CDR3 protein is CASSADRSYTF.

This chain links TRBV27 with TRBJ2-1; the D gene TCRdb calls, TRBD1, cannot be checked with no DNA. CDR3 length: 16 residues. Germline V gene data show CDR1 as MNHEY and CDR2 as SMNVEV (reference sequence). This CDR3 reads CASREQAFVGYNEQFF.

The V gene is TRBV21-1, the J gene TRBJ2-2; absent DNA, TCRdb's TRBD1 call cannot be checked. TRBV21-1 constitutes a pseudogene. The CDR3 covers 13 residues. The CDR3 reads CAILQGITGELFF.

V usage is TRBV4-1 and J usage is TRBJ1-4. This CDR3 spans 16 amino acids. Germline CDR1 reads MGHRA; CDR2 reads YSYEKL. The CDR3 sequence: CASSQDLGTQNEKLFF.

The chain is built from TRBV4-1 and TRBJ2-1; the D call from TCRdb, TRBD2, cannot be confirmed without DNA. Germline V gene data show CDR1 as MGHRA and CDR2 as YSYEKL. The CDR3 length is 13 residues. Here the CDR3 reads CASSHTSGIEQFF.

J is TRBJ1-4 and V is TRBV7-9. The CDR3 covers 17 residues. The germline gives CDR1 SEHNR, CDR2 FQNEAQ (reference sequence). CDR3 residues: CASSRDNEALHPEKLFF.

This chain links TRBV28 with TRBJ1-4; the TCRdb call, TRBD1, lacks DNA for checking. Germline V gene sequence: CDR1 MDHEN, CDR2 SYDVKM. CDR3 length: 16 amino acids. The CDR3 is CASSYPIQGGSEKLFF.

The chain uses TRBV4-1 and TRBJ2-4; TCRdb proposes TRBD2, but this gene call is untestable without DNA. The CDR3 has 14 residues. From germline, CDR1 is MGHRA and CDR2 YSYEKL. CDR3 region: CASSQLGPGDIQYF.

V is TRBV9 and J is TRBJ1-5. The CDR3 is 15 residues long. Looked up from germline, CDR1 is SGDLS and CDR2 is YYNGEE. CDR3 in amino acids: CASSVEPTSNQPQHF. The full variable domain, completed using reference TRBV9 and TRBJ1-5, is DSGVTQTPKHLITATGQRVTLRCSPRSGDLSVYWYQQSLDQGLQFLIQYYNGEERAKGNILERFSAQQFPDLHSELNLSSLELGDSALYFCASSVEPTSNQPQHFGDGTRLSIL.

The chain has TRBV7-9 and TRBJ2-1; TCRdb lists TRBD2, though no DNA is available to test this call. From germline, CDR1 is SEHNR and CDR2 FQNEAQ (reference sequence). This CDR3 has 14 residues. The chain's CDR3 is CASTGTSVYNEQFF.

V gene TRBV19 combines with J gene TRBJ1-1. This CDR3 comprises 13 residues. Germline CDR1 reads LNHDA; CDR2 reads SQIVND (reference sequence). This CDR3 is CASNDGLNTEAFF.

The V call is TRBV10-3, the J call TRBJ1-5; the TCRdb call, TRBD1, lacks DNA for checking. The V gene's germline CDR1 is ENHRY and CDR2 SYGVKD. CDR3 length: 13 residues. The CDR3: CAIRETGSQPQHF.

J is TRBJ1-1 and V is TRBV6-1. Looked up from germline, CDR1 is MNHNS and CDR2 is SASEGT. CDR3 length equals 17 residues. This CDR3 is CASSDSSVTDMNTEAFF.

The chain combines TRBV20-1 with TRBJ2-1. The CDR3 totals 14 residues. The germline V gene encodes CDR1 DFQATT and CDR2 SNEGSKA (reference sequence). CDR3 loop: CSARVPLATDEQFF.

The V gene is TRBV19, the J gene TRBJ2-1. The CDR3 extends over 16 amino acids. Germline V gene sequence: CDR1 LNHDA, CDR2 SQIVND (reference sequence). CDR3 sequence reads: CASSIRQGAPYNEQFF.

The rearrangement uses TRBV9 and TRBJ2-1; TCRdb designates TRBD2, a call that cannot be tested without DNA. Germline values: CDR1 SGDLS, CDR2 YYNGEE. The CDR3 runs 18 residues. The CDR3 sequence is CASSPDPTSGSSYNEQFF. Using reference TRBV9 and TRBJ2-1 for the parts outside the CDR3, the full variable domain is DSGVTQTPKHLITATGQRVTLRCSPRSGDLSVYWYQQSLDQGLQFLIQYYNGEERAKGNILERFSAQQFPDLHSELNLSSLELGDSALYFCASSPDPTSGSSYNEQFFGPGTRLTVL.

V gene TRBV5-6 combines with J gene TRBJ2-7; TCRdb proposes TRBD2, but this gene call is untestable without DNA. The V gene's germline CDR1 is SGHDT and CDR2 YYEEEE. The CDR3 has 16 residues. CDR3 region: CASSGRLAGLSGEQYF.